This T cell receptor beta chain emerged from a study of CD8 T cells in ankylosing spondylitis (TCRdb year 2017). Regarding the complete study: T cell receptor beta repertoires were profiled in healthy donors and ankylosing spondylitis patients so that disease-linked TCR variants could be found. In total, the full study cohort was made up of over a hundred healthy donors and 25 ankylosing spondylitis patients. Peripheral blood was sampled, and synovial fluid was also collected from ankylosing spondylitis patients.

The paper as a whole reports these results and caveats: Blood from ankylosing spondylitis patients appeared to be characterized by a TCR beta motif made up of eight highly homologous amino acid variants. Some TCR beta motif variants had previously been reported in synovial fluid and blood of reactive arthritis patients, which suggested common disease-initiation mechanisms. In peripheral blood, the disease-linked clones were found at relatively low frequencies and had a CD8+ phenotype. The disease-linked clones were reported to be significantly enriched in matched synovial fluid samples from ankylosing spondylitis patients.

Notes on this clonotype: Its antigen remains undetermined. Base qualities are not recorded, but no much larger clone differs from it by a single base.

Sequencing relied on an Illumina HiSeq 2500. Quantitative 5'-RACE with molecular barcodes was the method used to prepare the TCR beta libraries. Per the source publication's procedure: To identify disease-linked TCR variants, a new computational method was used, one built on a probabilistic model of VDJ rearrangement. The public reads were reanalyzed by TCRdb: fastp trimming at Q25, MiXCR alignment, in-frame beta chains only. Merged by CDR3 protein, the rows form single entries marked with the most common genes and DNA. The V and J calls were determined by TCRdb, not by the authors. In all, the sample holds some 200,000 distinct CDR3 sequences, and about 6.7% of those were seen once. Clones ranked in the top ten supply 14% of the sample. Measured from the cysteine to the phenylalanine, the CDR3 is 12 residues long. The DNA shown is the 36-base CDR3, in frame from base 1. In the germline V gene (reference sequence), CDR1 corresponds to DFQATT and CDR2 to SNEGSKA. For this chain, trimming is 3 bases at the V end and 8 bases at the J end, and the number of junction bases without a gene match is 4.

This TCR came from a male donor with ankylosing spondylitis. The chain is made from TRBV20-1 and TRBJ2-1; a stretch of 7 junction bases matches TRBD2. The specimen was blood, either unsorted or a sorted T cell fraction (not recorded which). For the CDR3, the sequence is CSASLREYEQFF. The nucleotide sequence is TGCAGTGCTAGTTTGCGGGAGTATGAGCAGTTCTTC.